These 26 T cell receptor beta chains share one sample of origin, sequenced in a study of control samples from healthy donors and cancer patients. The method was immunoSEQ multiplex PCR; TCRdb's version includes in-frame clones alone and lacks a portion of them. The sample consists of some 120,000 clones, roughly 91% of them appearing once. Sequencing input: blood. The receptors were gathered from a man aged 40-50 years in good health.

This chain uses TRBV7-7 with TRBJ2-5; TRBD1 or TRBD2 may be the D gene (5 bases each). V gave up 4 bases and J gave up 5 bases, with 8 bases separating them. There are 12 residues in the CDR3. From germline, CDR1 is SSHAT and CDR2 FNYEAQ (reference sequence). The CDR3 DNA follows: TGTGCCAGCAGCTCTTGGGGGGAGACCCAGTACTTC. This encodes CASSSWGETQYF. The variable domain in full, with the rest retrieved from reference TRBV7-7 and TRBJ2-5, is GAGVSQSPRYKVTKRGQDVTLRCDPISSHATLYWYQQALGQGPEFLTYFNYEAQPDKSGLPSDRFSAERPEGSISTLTIQRTEQRDSAMYRCASSSWGETQYFGPGTRLLVL.

V gene TRBV5-6 combines with J gene TRBJ1-2; D is ambiguous. Trimming shortened V by 4 bases and J by 0 bases, and 16 bases separated the two germline ends. This CDR3 region has 16 residues. Germline CDR1 is SGHDT and CDR2 is YYEEEE. CDR3: CASSPERVPANYGYTF. CDR3 DNA sequence: TGTGCCAGCAGCCCAGAAAGGGTTCCGGCTAACTATGGCTACACCTTC.

V usage is TRBV4-3 and J usage is TRBJ1-5; 7 bases align to TRBD1. J was trimmed by 6 bases and V by 5 bases; bases with no gene match: 4. Germline CDR1 is LGHNA and CDR2 is YSLEER. The length of the CDR3 is 13 residues. The CDR3 DNA is TGCGCCAGCAGCTATAGACAGGGTCAGCCCCAGCATTTT. It codes for CASSYRQGQPQHF.

The chain links TRBV5-5 to TRBJ1-5; D remains unclear. CDR1 and CDR2 from the germline V gene are SGHKS and YYEKEE (reference sequence). Trimming cost V 2 bases and J 0 bases, with 12 bases left between them. The CDR3 sequence is 16 residues long. The CDR3 sequence: CASSFSLRSSNQPQHF. In DNA, the CDR3 is TGTGCCAGCAGCTTTTCTCTCCGGTCTAGCAATCAGCCCCAGCATTTT.

The gene calls are TRBV29-1 and TRBJ1-5; D perhaps matches TRBD1 (6 bases). Per germline, CDR1 SQVTM and CDR2 ANQGSEA. Trimming left V 4 bases short and J 1 base short, with 8 bases between. The CDR3 is 13 residues long. CDR3 sequence reads: CSVGQGSNQPQHF. CDR3 in DNA: TGCAGCGTTGGCCAGGGGAGCAATCAGCCCCAGCATTTT. Looking up the rest from reference TRBV29-1 and TRBJ1-5 gives the full variable domain: SAVISQKPSRDICQRGTSLTIQCQVDSQVTMMFWYRQQPGQSLTLIATANQGSEATYESGFVIDKFPISRPNLTFSTLTVSNMSPEDSSIYLCSVGQGSNQPQHFGDGTRLSIL.

This clone appeared a few times. The V gene is TRBV14, the J gene TRBJ2-1; maybe TRBD2 (6 bases). With 0 bases removed from V and 12 bases from J, the gap between germline ends came to 12 bases. The germline V gene has CDR1 SGHDN and CDR2 FVKESK. The CDR3 extends over 13 amino acids. CDR3 sequence reads: CASSQELGLGQFF. The CDR3, as DNA: TGTGCCAGCAGCCAAGAGCTGGGACTCGGGCAGTTCTTC.

The chain couples TRBV23-1 to TRBJ2-1; the D gene could be TRBD1 or TRBD2 (5 bases each). TRBV23-1 is annotated as an ORF whose role is uncertain. The CDR3 covers 17 residues. Trimming cost V 1 base and J 3 bases, with 16 bases left between them. CDR3 sequence reads: CASSQFTRGWSYNEQFF. Here the CDR3 DNA reads TGCGCCAGCAGTCAATTTACCCGGGGCTGGAGCTACAATGAGCAGTTCTTC.

This clone was found once. Written as DNA, the CDR3 is TGTGCCAGCAGCACTGGGGGTCGGCAAGAGACCCAGTACTTC. Protein product: CASSTGGRQETQYF. The gene calls are TRBV9 and TRBJ2-5, with D perhaps TRBD1 or TRBD2 (5 bases each). This CDR3 has 14 amino acids. CDR1 is SGDLS and CDR2 is YYNGEE in the germline V gene. Trimming shortened V by 4 bases and J by 2 bases, and 12 bases separated the two germline ends.

This chain links TRBV18 with TRBJ2-1; the D gene is possibly TRBD1 (6 bases). CDR1 is KGHSH, CDR2 LQKENI, per germline. V was clipped by 5 bases and J by 5 bases, with 19 bases between them. This CDR3 spans 16 amino acids. The CDR3 sequence is CASSSRSGVLNNEQFF. Written as DNA, the CDR3 is TGTGCCAGCTCATCGCGTTCAGGGGTTCTCAACAATGAGCAGTTCTTC. Full variable domain (missing parts from reference TRBV18 and TRBJ2-1): NAGVMQNPRHLVRRRGQEARLRCSPMKGHSHVYWYRQLPEEGLKFMVYLQKENIIDESGMPKERFSAEFPKEGPSILRIQQVVRGDSAAYFCASSSRSGVLNNEQFFGPGTRLTVL.

Comments on this clone: The same CDR3 arises from other DNA sequences in this sample as well. The chain combines TRBV13 with TRBJ2-5; 8 bases fit TRBD2. CDR3 length equals 16 residues. From germline, CDR1 is PRHDT and CDR2 FYEKMQ (reference sequence). The V and J ends lost 3 bases and 2 bases, in that order; junction bases with no gene match: 8. The CDR3: CASSFRRGGGQETQYF. The CDR3 region has the DNA TGTGCCAGCAGCTTTCGACGGGGCGGGGGGCAAGAGACCCAGTACTTC. The complete variable domain, with remaining parts taken from reference TRBV13 and TRBJ2-5, reads AAGVIQSPRHLIKEKRETATLKCYPIPRHDTVYWYQQGPGQDPQFLISFYEKMQSDKGSIPDRFSAQQFSDYHSELNMSSLELGDSALYFCASSFRRGGGQETQYFGPGTRLLVL.

The V and J genes are TRBV3-1 (or the pseudogene TRBV3-2) and TRBJ1-2; D is unresolved. The germline gives CDR1 LGHDT, CDR2 YNNKEL (reference sequence). V lost 0 bases and J lost 8, with 19 bases in between. The CDR3 sequence is 16 residues long. CDR3 in amino acids: CASSQEGIVGARGYTF. The CDR3 DNA sequence: TGTGCCAGCAGCCAAGAGGGAATCGTAGGTGCTCGGGGCTACACCTTC.

This chain links TRBV10-2 with TRBJ1-1, with TRBD1 matching over 9 bases. CDR3 size: 15 residues. Germline CDR1 reads WSHSY; CDR2 reads SAAADI. Germline trimming cut 6 bases from V and 4 bases from J; bases unmatched to any gene: 9. CDR3 coding DNA: TGCGCCAGCAGCGGTCCCGGGACAGGGACCACTGAAGCTTTCTTT. It specifies CASSGPGTGTTEAFF.

This chain uses TRBV4-3 with TRBJ1-3; D is uncertain. Germline loops: CDR1 LGHNA, CDR2 YSLEER. This CDR3 is 16 amino acids long. Trimming left V 0 bases short and J 2 bases short, with 11 bases between. The CDR3 loop reads CASSQDALEPGNTIYF. The CDR3 DNA reads TGCGCCAGCAGCCAAGATGCCCTAGAACCTGGAAACACCATATATTTT.

The genes are TRBV10-2 and TRBJ1-1; the D is unclear. Germline CDR1 is WSHSY and CDR2 is SAAADI. The CDR3 has 13 residues. V dropped 8 bases and J dropped 4 bases, with 14 bases sitting between them. The CDR3 protein is CASRWEVSTEAFF. In DNA form, the CDR3 reads TGCGCCAGCCGTTGGGAGGTGAGCACTGAAGCTTTCTTT.

V and J are TRBV7-2 and TRBJ2-6; D ambiguous. The CDR3 extends over 15 amino acids. Trimming took off 4 bases at V and 0 bases at J, with 7 bases between the two ends. CDR1 SGHTA and CDR2 FQGNSA come from the germline V gene. The CDR3 region has the DNA TGTGCCAGCAGCTCCCGGGCCTCTGGGGCCAACGTCCTGACTTTC. Its translation is CASSSRASGANVLTF.

The chain combines TRBV6-2 or TRBV6-3 with TRBJ2-3, with 8 bases lining up with TRBD2. The CDR3 runs to 15 residues. Trimming took 4 bases from V and 3 from J; bases not matched to a gene: 6. Per the germline V gene, CDR1 is MNHEY and CDR2 is SVGEGT. The CDR3 spells CASSSQAGATDTQYF. DNA for the CDR3: TGTGCCAGCAGTTCTCAAGCGGGGGCGACAGATACGCAGTATTTT.

The chain has TRBV6-2 or TRBV6-3 and TRBJ1-1; D is unresolved. The CDR3 spans 13 residues. Trimming stripped 5 bases from V and 8 bases from J, with 15 bases between. Germline V gene lookup returns CDR1 MNHEY and CDR2 SVGEGT. This CDR3 reads CASSPGRYSEAFF. The CDR3 DNA reads as TGTGCCAGCAGTCCCGGAAGATATTCCGAAGCTTTCTTT.

This clone turned up a few times. The DNA of the CDR3 is TGTGCCAGCAGTTGGGCGGACTTTAATGAAAAACTGTTTTTT. Translation: CASSWADFNEKLFF. The chain joins TRBV6-2 or TRBV6-3 to TRBJ1-4; D is ambiguous. Trimming removed 4 bases at V and 4 bases at J, with 10 bases between. The germline CDR1 and CDR2 sequences are MNHEY and SVGEGT. This CDR3 region has 14 residues.

This chain connects TRBV30 to TRBJ2-5; 10 nucleotides match TRBD1. The CDR3 has 13 residues. V lost 4 bases to trimming and J lost 4 bases; unmatched junction nucleotides: 3. Germline V gene lookup returns CDR1 GTSNPN and CDR2 SVGIG (reference sequence). The CDR3 DNA is TGTGCCTGGACGGGACAGGGGTTAGAGACCCAGTACTTC. Translated: CAWTGQGLETQYF. Using reference TRBV30 and TRBJ2-5 for the parts outside the CDR3, the full variable domain is SQTIHQWPATLVQPVGSPLSLECTVEGTSNPNLYWYRQAAGRGLQLLFYSVGIGQISSEVPQNLSASRPQDRQFILSSKKLLLSDSGFYLCAWTGQGLETQYFGPGTRLLVL.

This clone has a single count. The V and J genes are TRBV30 and TRBJ1-3; the D gene is possibly TRBD1 (6 bases). CDR3 length: 17 residues. The germline CDR1 and CDR2 sequences are GTSNPN and SVGIG (reference sequence). V was shortened by 2 bases and J by 0 bases, with 17 bases between the two germline ends. CDR3 bases: TGTGCCTGGAGTAGGAACAGGGCCCTTGGCTCTGGAAACACCATATATTTT. It is translated as CAWSRNRALGSGNTIYF.

The V and J genes are TRBV20-1 and TRBJ1-2; 7 bases are shared with TRBD1. With V trimmed by 3 bases and J by 8 bases, 3 bases remained unmatched. The germline CDR1 and CDR2 sequences are DFQATT and SNEGSKA (reference sequence). CDR3 length equals 11 residues. The CDR3 sequence is CSARMGQGYTF. The CDR3 nucleotides are TGCAGTGCTAGGATGGGACAGGGCTACACCTTC.

The rearrangement uses TRBV13 and TRBJ1-2; possibly TRBD1 for D (6 bases). V lost 3 bases to trimming and J lost 2 bases, with 10 bases between them. Germline CDR1 and CDR2: PRHDT and FYEKMQ (reference sequence). CDR3 length equals 14 residues. The CDR3 region has the DNA TGTGCCAGCAGCTTCATCGGGGGCAACTATGGCTACACCTTC. Its translation is CASSFIGGNYGYTF.

The rearrangement joins TRBV6-1 to TRBJ1-5; possibly TRBD1 for D (5 bases). The CDR3 is 18 amino acids. Germline V gene sequence: CDR1 MNHNS, CDR2 SASEGT. V shed 2 bases and J shed 2 bases, with 19 bases lying between them. The CDR3 spells CASSEHRMKAWGNQPQHF. The CDR3 DNA sequence: TGTGCCAGCAGTGAACACAGGATGAAGGCTTGGGGCAATCAGCCCCAGCATTTT.

The chain joins TRBV7-9 to TRBJ1-1; D unclear. The V gene's germline CDR1 is SEHNR and CDR2 FQNEAQ (reference sequence). V was trimmed by 2 bases and J by 4 bases, leaving 2 bases between them. The CDR3 spans 11 residues. In nucleotides, the CDR3 is TGTGCCAGCAGCTTATTCACTGAAGCTTTCTTT. This sequence encodes CASSLFTEAFF.

The genes are TRBV19 and TRBJ2-4, with 8 nucleotides matching TRBD2. V was pared by 3 bases and J by 3 bases, with 7 bases of the junction left unmatched. The CDR3 covers 16 residues. The germline V gene encodes CDR1 LNHDA and CDR2 SQIVND (reference sequence). This CDR3 reads CASSIHGGVVKNIQYF. The CDR3 DNA reads as TGTGCCAGTAGTATCCACGGGGGGGTTGTCAAAAACATTCAGTACTTC.

This clone was detected a few times. This chain joins TRBV29-1 and TRBJ1-2; 9 nucleotides agree with TRBD1. This CDR3 is 13 amino acids long. Germline lookup yields CDR1 SQVTM and CDR2 ANQGSEA. V dropped 6 bases and J dropped 8; count of bases not matched to a gene: 10. The CDR3 protein is CSVDGTGIGGYTF. Here the CDR3 DNA reads TGCAGCGTCGACGGGACAGGGATTGGGGGCTACACCTTC.